These T cell receptor beta chains were read from a single sample in a study of OX40 agonist ivuxolimab in advanced cancers. Repertoires were generated with immunoSEQ multiplex PCR, while TCRdb's copy carries only in-frame clones and drops some. The sample has nearly 50,000 clones, around nine tenths seen once. The source was CD4+ or CD8+ T cells sorted from blood, collected in a trial of the OX40 agonist ivuxolimab. The source is an adult with an advanced solid tumor such as melanoma, head and neck, liver or kidney cancer. CDR3s include the opening cysteine and the closing phenylalanine or tryptophan. A D gene is named only where the DNA matches it firmly. Clone size is shown for a subset of rows, as once, few, many or a class of expanded clone.

j_gene | abundance | d_gene | v_gene | CDR3aa | CDR3nt
TRBJ1-1 | . | . | TRBV30 | CAWTLTGNTEAFF | TGTGCCTGGACCCTGACAGGAAACACTGAAGCTTTCTTT
TRBJ2-3 | . | . | TRBV6-5 | CASSYTLTSDTQYF | TGTGCCAGCAGTTACACCCTAACAAGTGATACGCAGTATTTT
TRBJ2-7 | . | TRBD2 | TRBV2 | CASSETSGIYEQYF | TGTGCCAGCAGTGAAACTAGCGGGATTTACGAGCAGTACTTC
TRBJ2-7 | few | . | TRBV5-1 | CASRKGPDSYEQYF | TGCGCCAGCCGAAAGGGCCCCGACTCCTACGAGCAGTACTTC
TRBJ2-5 | . | . | TRBV29-1 | CSVEKGGGGETQYF | TGCAGCGTTGAAAAGGGGGGCGGCGGGGAGACCCAGTACTTC
TRBJ2-2 | . | . | TRBV9 | CASSVAVDAGELFF | TGTGCCAGCAGCGTAGCTGTGGACGCCGGGGAGCTGTTTTTT
TRBJ2-6 | once | . | TRBV9 | CASRRGSGANVLTF | TGTGCCAGCCGTCGGGGCTCTGGGGCCAACGTCCTGACTTTC
TRBJ1-2 | . | . | TRBV6-5 | CASSSEGRGYGYTF | TGTGCCAGCAGTTCCGAGGGACGGGGCTATGGCTACACCTTC
TRBJ2-1 | . | TRBD2 | TRBV2 | CASRPRTSEYNEQFF | TGTGCCAGCAGACCGAGGACTAGCGAATACAATGAGCAGTTCTTC
TRBJ2-3 | . | . | TRBV4-1 | CASSQSFQGRDTQYF | TGCGCCAGCAGCCAGTCATTCCAGGGGAGGGATACGCAGTATTTT
TRBJ2-2 | . | . | TRBV18 | CASSSRLVSTGELFF | TGTGCCAGCTCATCAAGACTAGTTAGTACCGGGGAGCTGTTTTTT
TRBJ1-6 | . | . | TRBV27 | CASRKSGFVNNSPLHF | TGTGCCAGCAGGAAATCCGGATTTGTGAATAATTCACCCCTCCACTTT
TRBJ2-7 | . | TRBD1 | TRBV28 | CASTQDRGVSYEQYF | TGTGCCAGCACCCAGGACAGGGGAGTTTCCTACGAGCAGTACTTC
TRBJ2-1 | . | TRBD2 | TRBV15 | CATSREAGGPYNEQFF | TGTGCCACCAGCAGAGAAGCGGGAGGGCCTTACAATGAGCAGTTCTTC
TRBJ2-1 | . | . | TRBV25-1 | CASKGGGDEQFF | TGTGCCAGCAAGGGAGGGGGCGATGAGCAGTTCTTC
TRBJ2-7 | . | . | TRBV6-1 | CASSERRWEGEHF | TGTGCCAGCAGTGAAAGGAGGTGGGAAGGGGAACACTTC
TRBJ2-7 | . | . | TRBV2 | CASRGVGYEQYF | TGTGCCAGCAGGGGGGTCGGGTACGAGCAGTACTTC
TRBJ2-7 | . | . | TRBV6-5 | CASRQDATYEQYF | TGTGCCAGCAGACAGGACGCCACCTACGAGCAGTACTTC
TRBJ1-2 | . | . | TRBV28 | CASSRTGYGYTF | TGTGCCAGCAGTCGAACAGGGTATGGCTACACCTTC
TRBJ2-1 | . | TRBD2 | TRBV5-1 | CASSADGGGSSYNEQFF | TGCGCCAGCAGCGCGGACGGCGGGGGAAGCTCCTACAATGAGCAGTTCTTC
TRBJ2-3 | once | . | TRBV19 | CASSIGPSGGDTQYF | TGTGCCAGTAGTATAGGCCCCTCAGGTGGAGATACGCAGTATTTT
TRBJ2-2 | . | TRBD2 | TRBV6-1 | CASRLAVNTGELFF | TGTGCCAGCAGGCTAGCGGTAAACACCGGGGAGCTGTTTTTT
TRBJ2-1 | . | TRBD2 | TRBV5-4 | CASSLAVLAGVNEQFF | TGTGCCAGCAGCTTGGCCGTGCTAGCGGGAGTCAATGAGCAGTTCTTC
TRBJ2-7 | . | . | TRBV2 | CASSATRGLKTYEQYF | TGTGCCAGCAGTGCCACCCGGGGGCTTAAGACCTACGAGCAGTACTTC
TRBJ1-2 | . | TRBD1 | TRBV19 | CASTEKGAGGYTF | TGTGCCAGTACCGAGAAGGGGGCAGGTGGCTACACCTTC
TRBJ2-1 | once | TRBD2 | TRBV7-9 | CASSLQGTSGSNEQFF | TGTGCCAGCAGCTTACAAGGGACTAGCGGGAGTAATGAGCAGTTCTTC
TRBJ2-2 | . | TRBD2 | TRBV9 | CASSVAAGDTGELFF | TGTGCCAGCAGCGTAGCAGCGGGGGACACCGGGGAGCTGTTTTTT
TRBJ2-2 | . | TRBD1 | TRBV6-5 | CASRRTGPTGELFF | TGTGCCAGCAGAAGGACAGGGCCCACCGGGGAGCTGTTTTTT
TRBJ2-1 | once | . | TRBV5-1 | CASSLSWADNEQFF | TGCGCCAGCAGCTTGTCGTGGGCGGACAATGAGCAGTTCTTC
TRBJ2-7 | . | . | TRBV6-5 | CASSYSGEQYF | TGTGCCAGCAGTTACTCTGGGGAGCAGTACTTC
TRBJ2-1 | . | TRBD2 | TRBV5-1 | CASSLATSGRGNEQFF | TGCGCCAGCAGCTTGGCTACTAGCGGGAGAGGTAATGAGCAGTTCTTC
TRBJ2-4 | . | . | TRBV21-1 | CASSKIAGRGF | TGTGCCAGCAGCAAAATCGCGGGGAGAGGTTTC
TRBJ2-5 | once | TRBD2 | TRBV29-1 | CSHGGTYQGTQYF | TGCAGCCACGGGGGGACGTATCAAGGGACCCAGTACTTC
TRBJ2-7 | . | . | TRBV27 | CASSYEGTSEQYF | TGTGCCAGCAGTTATGAGGGAACGAGCGAGCAGTACTTC
TRBJ2-5 | . | TRBD2 | TRBV9 | CASSLGLAGMETQYF | TGTGCCAGCAGTCTGGGACTAGCGGGAATGGAGACCCAGTACTTC
TRBJ2-7 | few | TRBD2 | TRBV7-6 | CASSRTSAGYEQYF | TGTGCCAGCAGCCGGACTAGCGCCGGCTACGAGCAGTACTTC
TRBJ2-7 | once | . | TRBV28 | CASSPRDRLLGGYEQYF | TGTGCCAGCAGTCCGCGGGACAGACTTCTTGGGGGGTACGAGCAGTACTTC
TRBJ2-3 | . | . | TRBV7-3 | CASSSIGWQGGTDTQYF | TGTGCCAGCAGCTCGATCGGGTGGCAGGGTGGTACAGATACGCAGTATTTT
TRBJ2-1 | . | . | TRBV5-5 | CASSLGPYNEQFF | TGTGCCAGCAGCTTGGGGCCCTACAATGAGCAGTTCTTC
TRBJ2-3 | . | . | TRBV12-5 | CASGLSRDITDTQYF | TGTGCTAGTGGCTTAAGCCGGGACATCACAGATACGCAGTATTTT
TRBJ2-7 | once | TRBD1 | TRBV5-6 | CASSLGGTGGLREQYF | TGTGCCAGCAGCTTGGGAGGGACAGGGGGCTTAAGGGAGCAGTACTTC